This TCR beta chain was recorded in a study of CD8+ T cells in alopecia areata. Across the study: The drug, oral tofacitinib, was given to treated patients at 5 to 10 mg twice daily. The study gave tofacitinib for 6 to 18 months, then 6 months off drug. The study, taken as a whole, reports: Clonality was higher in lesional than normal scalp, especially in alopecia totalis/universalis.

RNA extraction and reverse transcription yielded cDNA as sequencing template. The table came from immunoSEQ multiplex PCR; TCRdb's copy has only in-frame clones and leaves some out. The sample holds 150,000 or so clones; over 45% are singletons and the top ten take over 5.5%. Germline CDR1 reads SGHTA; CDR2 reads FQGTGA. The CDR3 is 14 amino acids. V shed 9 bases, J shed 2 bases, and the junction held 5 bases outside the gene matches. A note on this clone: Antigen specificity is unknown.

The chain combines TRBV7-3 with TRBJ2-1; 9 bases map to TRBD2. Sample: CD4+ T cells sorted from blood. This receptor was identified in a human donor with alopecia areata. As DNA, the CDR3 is TGTGCCAGTTCGCTAGCGGGACCCTACAATGAGCAGTTCTTC. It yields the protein CASSLAGPYNEQFF.